Sequencing of this T cell receptor beta chain was carried out in a study of blood T cell repertoires in COVID-19. Turning to the study itself: Some COVID-19 samples were acute and others convalescent; all came from the United States, Italy and Spain. Sources were T cells, B-cell-depleted T cells, or PBMCs; the material itself was cDNA or gDNA.

As originally analysed: Quantification of nucleated cells was approximated via reference gene primer amplification. Measured with immunoSEQ multiplex PCR; TCRdb has only the in-frame clones, and not every one. The DNA gave D and trimming, while V, J and clone size come from that table. The data show about 130,000 clones, under 90% seen once. Germline V CDR1 and CDR2: LNHDA, SQIVND (reference sequence). Trimming took 5 bases from V and 5 from J, leaving 18 bases between them. The CDR3 consists of 15 residues. This chain uses TRBV19 with TRBJ1-1; weak D call: TRBD1 (5 bases). The sequenced sample consisted of peripheral blood. The receptor comes from a woman aged 55 to 70 with acute or convalescent COVID-19. This CDR3 reads CASSSRGAGETEAFF. CDR3 sequence (DNA): TGTGCCAGTAGTTCCCGTGGGGCGGGGGAGACTGAAGCTTTCTTT.